This entry concerns a single T cell receptor beta chain. The antigen remains unidentified. PCR involved 60 Vbeta and 13 Jbeta primers. The method was immunoSEQ multiplex PCR; TCRdb's version includes in-frame clones alone and lacks a portion of them. This table holds about 200,000 clones, roughly 84% found once. In germline, CDR1 is SEHNR, CDR2 FQNEAQ (reference sequence). V lost 5 bases and J 1 base, leaving 17 bases between the germline ends. CDR3 length: 17 amino acids. The data were obtained in a study of cytomegalovirus exposure and HLA in healthy donors. Study observations and caveats: Among TCR beta chains, those listed as cytomegalovirus-associated numbered more than 150. For most subjects, TCR beta sequences were reported to predict HLA-A and HLA-B alleles with accuracy. Most TCR beta V segments were productive about 90% or about 30% of the time in an earlier analysis.

Healthy donors of bone marrow made up the group. J is TRBJ2-2 and V is TRBV7-9; D might be TRBD2 (5 bases). The sample consisted of PBMCs. The receptor was isolated from a girl aged 5-17 years in good health and CMV-seronegative. The CDR3 here is CASSPPGSSMNTGELFF. The CDR3 DNA reads TGTGCCAGCAGCCCCCCGGGGAGCTCCATGAACACCGGGGAGCTGTTTTTT.